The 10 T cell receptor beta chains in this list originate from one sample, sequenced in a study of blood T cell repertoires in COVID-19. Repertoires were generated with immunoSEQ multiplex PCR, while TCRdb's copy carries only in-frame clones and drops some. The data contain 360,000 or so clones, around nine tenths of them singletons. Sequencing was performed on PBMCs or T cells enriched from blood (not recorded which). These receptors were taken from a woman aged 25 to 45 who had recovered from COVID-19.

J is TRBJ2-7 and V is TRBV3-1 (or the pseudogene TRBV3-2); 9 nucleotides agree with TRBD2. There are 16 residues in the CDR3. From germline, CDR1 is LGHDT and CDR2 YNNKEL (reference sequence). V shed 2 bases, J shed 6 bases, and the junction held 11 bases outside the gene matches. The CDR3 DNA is TGTGCCAGCAGCCAATCATCCGGGACTAGCTTAGGCGAGCAGTACTTC. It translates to CASSQSSGTSLGEQYF.

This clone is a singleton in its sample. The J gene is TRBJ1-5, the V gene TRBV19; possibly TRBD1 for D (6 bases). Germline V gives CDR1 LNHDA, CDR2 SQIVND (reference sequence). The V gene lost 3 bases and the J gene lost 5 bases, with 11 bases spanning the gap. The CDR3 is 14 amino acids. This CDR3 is CASSMGTTDQPQHF. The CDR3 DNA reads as TGTGCCAGTAGTATGGGGACAACCGATCAGCCCCAGCATTTT.

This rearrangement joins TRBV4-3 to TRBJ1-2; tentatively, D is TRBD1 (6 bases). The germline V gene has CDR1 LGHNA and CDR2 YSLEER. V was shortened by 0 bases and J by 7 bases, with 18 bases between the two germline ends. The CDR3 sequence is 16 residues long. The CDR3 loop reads CASSQEGSGGLGGYTF. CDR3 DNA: TGCGCCAGCAGCCAAGAGGGGAGCGGGGGGCTGGGTGGCTACACCTTC.

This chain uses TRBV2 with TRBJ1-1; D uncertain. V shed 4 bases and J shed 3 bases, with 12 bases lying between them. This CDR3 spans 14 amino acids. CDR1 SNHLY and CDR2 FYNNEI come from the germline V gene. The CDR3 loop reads CASSVEIQDTEAFF. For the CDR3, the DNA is TGTGCCAGCAGTGTTGAGATCCAGGACACTGAAGCTTTCTTT.

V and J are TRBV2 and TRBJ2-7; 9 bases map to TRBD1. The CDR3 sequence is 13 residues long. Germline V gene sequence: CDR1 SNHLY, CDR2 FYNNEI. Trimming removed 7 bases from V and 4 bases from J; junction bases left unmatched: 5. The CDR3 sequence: CASTPDRGYEQYF. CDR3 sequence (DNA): TGTGCCAGCACTCCGGACAGGGGATACGAGCAGTACTTC.

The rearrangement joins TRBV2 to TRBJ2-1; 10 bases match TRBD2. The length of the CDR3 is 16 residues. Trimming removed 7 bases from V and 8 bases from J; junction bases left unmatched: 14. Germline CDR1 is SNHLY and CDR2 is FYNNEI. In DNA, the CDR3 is TGTGCCAGCATCCCAGATTCAGCGGGGGGGCAAGATGAGCAGTTCTTC. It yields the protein CASIPDSAGGQDEQFF.

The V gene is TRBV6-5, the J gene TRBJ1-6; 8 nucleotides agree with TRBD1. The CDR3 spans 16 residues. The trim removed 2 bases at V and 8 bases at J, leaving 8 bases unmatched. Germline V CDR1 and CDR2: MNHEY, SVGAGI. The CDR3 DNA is TGTGCCAGCAGTTACGGCACCGGACAGGGAGATTCACCCCTCCACTTT. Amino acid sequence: CASSYGTGQGDSPLHF.

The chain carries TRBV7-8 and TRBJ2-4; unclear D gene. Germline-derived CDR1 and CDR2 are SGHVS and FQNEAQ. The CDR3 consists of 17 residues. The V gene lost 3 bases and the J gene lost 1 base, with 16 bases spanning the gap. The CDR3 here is CASSFPSRSLAKNIQYF. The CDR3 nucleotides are TGTGCCAGCAGCTTCCCCTCGAGGTCCCTTGCCAAAAACATTCAGTACTTC.

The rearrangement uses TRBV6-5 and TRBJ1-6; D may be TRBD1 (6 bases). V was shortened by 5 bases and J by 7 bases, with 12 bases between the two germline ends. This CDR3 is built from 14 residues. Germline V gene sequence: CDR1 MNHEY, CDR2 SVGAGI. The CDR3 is CASSLQGQNSPLHF. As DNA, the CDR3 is TGTGCCAGCAGTCTCCAGGGGCAAAATTCACCCCTCCACTTT.

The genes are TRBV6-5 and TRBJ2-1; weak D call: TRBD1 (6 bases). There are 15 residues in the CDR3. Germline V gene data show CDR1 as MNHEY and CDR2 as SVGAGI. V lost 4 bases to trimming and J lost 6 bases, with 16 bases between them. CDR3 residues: CASSSIGGMTNEQFF. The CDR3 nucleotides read TGTGCCAGCAGTTCTATAGGGGGTATGACCAATGAGCAGTTCTTC.